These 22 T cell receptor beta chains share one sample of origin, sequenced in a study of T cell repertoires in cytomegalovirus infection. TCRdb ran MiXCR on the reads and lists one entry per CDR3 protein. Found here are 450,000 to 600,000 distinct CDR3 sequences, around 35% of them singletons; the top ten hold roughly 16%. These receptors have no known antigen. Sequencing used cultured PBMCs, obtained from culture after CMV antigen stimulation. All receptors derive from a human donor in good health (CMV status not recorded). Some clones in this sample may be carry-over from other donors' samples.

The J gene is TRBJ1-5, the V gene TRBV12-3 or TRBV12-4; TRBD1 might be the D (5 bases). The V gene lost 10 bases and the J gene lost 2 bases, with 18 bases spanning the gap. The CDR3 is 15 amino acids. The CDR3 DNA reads TGTGCCACCAAGAAGGGGAGGGGTGGCAATCAGCCCCAGCATTTT. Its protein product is CATKKGRGGNQPQHF.

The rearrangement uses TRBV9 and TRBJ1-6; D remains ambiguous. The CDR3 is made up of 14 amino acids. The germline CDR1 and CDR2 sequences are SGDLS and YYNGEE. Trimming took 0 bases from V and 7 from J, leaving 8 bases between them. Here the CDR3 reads CASSVEPENSPLHF. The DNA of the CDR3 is TGTGCCAGCAGCGTAGAACCGGAGAATTCACCCCTCCACTTT.

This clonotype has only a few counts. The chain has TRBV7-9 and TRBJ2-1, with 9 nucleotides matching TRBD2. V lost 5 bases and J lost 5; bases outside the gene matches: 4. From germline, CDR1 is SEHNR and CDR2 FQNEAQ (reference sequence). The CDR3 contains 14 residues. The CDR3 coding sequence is TGTGCCAGCAGCCGGACTAGCGCCGACAATGAGCAGTTCTTC. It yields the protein CASSRTSADNEQFF. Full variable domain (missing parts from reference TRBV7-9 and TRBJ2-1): DTGVSQNPRHKITKRGQNVTFRCDPISEHNRLYWYRQTLGQGPEFLTYFQNEAQLEKSRLLSDRFSAERPKGSFSTLEIQRTEQGDSAMYLCASSRTSADNEQFFGPGTRLTVL.

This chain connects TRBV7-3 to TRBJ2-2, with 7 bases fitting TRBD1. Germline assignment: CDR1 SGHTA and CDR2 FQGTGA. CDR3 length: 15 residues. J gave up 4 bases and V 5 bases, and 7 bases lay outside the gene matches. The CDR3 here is CASSPTGASTGELFF. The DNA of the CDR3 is TGTGCCAGCAGCCCTACAGGGGCGTCCACCGGGGAGCTGTTTTTT.

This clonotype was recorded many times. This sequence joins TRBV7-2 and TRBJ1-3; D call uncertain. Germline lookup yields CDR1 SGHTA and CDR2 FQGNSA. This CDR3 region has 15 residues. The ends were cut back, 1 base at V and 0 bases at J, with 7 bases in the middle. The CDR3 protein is CASSLEGNSGNTIYF. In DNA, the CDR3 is TGTGCCAGCAGCTTAGAGGGAAACTCTGGAAACACCATATATTTT.

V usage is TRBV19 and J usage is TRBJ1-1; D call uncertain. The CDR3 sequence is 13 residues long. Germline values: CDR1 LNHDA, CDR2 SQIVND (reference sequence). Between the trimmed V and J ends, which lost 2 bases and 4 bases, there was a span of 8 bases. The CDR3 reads CASSISRTTEAFF. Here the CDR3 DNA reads TGTGCCAGTAGTATAAGTAGGACCACTGAAGCTTTCTTT.

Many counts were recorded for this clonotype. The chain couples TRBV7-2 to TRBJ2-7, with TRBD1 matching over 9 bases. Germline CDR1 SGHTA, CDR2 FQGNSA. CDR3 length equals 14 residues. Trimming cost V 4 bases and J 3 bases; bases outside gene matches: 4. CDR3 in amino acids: CASSSGTGYYEQYF. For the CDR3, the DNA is TGTGCCAGCAGCTCCGGGACAGGGTACTACGAGCAGTACTTC. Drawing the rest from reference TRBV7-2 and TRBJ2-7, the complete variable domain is GAGVSQSPSNKVTEKGKDVELRCDPISGHTALYWYRQSLGQGLEFLIYFQGNSAPDKSGLPSDRFSAERTGGSVSTLTIQRTQQEDSAVYLCASSSGTGYYEQYFGPGTRLTVT.

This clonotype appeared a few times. Here the CDR3 DNA reads TGTGCCAGCAGTGAATCATGGGGGGGAGCTAATGAAAAACTGTTTTTT. It translates to CASSESWGGANEKLFF. This sequence joins TRBV6-1 and TRBJ1-4, with D tentatively TRBD1 (5 bases). This CDR3 contains 16 residues. V lost 2 bases, J lost 3 bases, and 13 bases lay in between. CDR1 MNHNS and CDR2 SASEGT come from the germline V gene.

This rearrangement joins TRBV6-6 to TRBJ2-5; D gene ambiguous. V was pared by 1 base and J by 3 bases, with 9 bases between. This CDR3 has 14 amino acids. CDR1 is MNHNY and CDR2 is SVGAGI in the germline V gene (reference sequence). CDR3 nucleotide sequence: TGTGCCAGCAGTTACTTACAGAATAAAGAGACCCAGTACTTC. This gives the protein CASSYLQNKETQYF.

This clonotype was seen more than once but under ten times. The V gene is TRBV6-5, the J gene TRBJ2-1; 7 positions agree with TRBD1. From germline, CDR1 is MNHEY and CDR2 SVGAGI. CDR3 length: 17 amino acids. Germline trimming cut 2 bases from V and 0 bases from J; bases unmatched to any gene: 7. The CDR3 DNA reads TGTGCCAGCAGTTACACCTGGACAGGAAGCTCCTACAATGAGCAGTTCTTC. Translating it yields CASSYTWTGSSYNEQFF.

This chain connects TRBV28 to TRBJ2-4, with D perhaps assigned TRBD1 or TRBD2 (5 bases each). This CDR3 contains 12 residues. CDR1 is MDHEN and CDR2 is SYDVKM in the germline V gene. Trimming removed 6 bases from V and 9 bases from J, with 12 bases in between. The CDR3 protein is CASSGRGAIQYF. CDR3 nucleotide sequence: TGTGCCAGCAGCGGTCGAGGGGCCATTCAGTACTTC.

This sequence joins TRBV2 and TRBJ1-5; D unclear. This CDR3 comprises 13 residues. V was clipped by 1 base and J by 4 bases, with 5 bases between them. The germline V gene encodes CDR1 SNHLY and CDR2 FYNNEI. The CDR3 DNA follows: TGTGCCAGCAGTGAAGACCTTAATCAGCCCCAGCATTTT. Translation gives CASSEDLNQPQHF.

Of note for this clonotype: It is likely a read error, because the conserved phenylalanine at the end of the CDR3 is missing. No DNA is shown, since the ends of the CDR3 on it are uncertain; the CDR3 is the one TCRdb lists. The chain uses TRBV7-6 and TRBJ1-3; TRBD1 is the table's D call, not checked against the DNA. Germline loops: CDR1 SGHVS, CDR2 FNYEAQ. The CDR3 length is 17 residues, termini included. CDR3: CASSLGLGPNSGNTICL.

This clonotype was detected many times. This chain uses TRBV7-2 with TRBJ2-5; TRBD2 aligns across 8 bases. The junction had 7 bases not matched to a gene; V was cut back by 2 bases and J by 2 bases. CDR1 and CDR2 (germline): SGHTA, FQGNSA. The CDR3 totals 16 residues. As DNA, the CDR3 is TGTGCCAGCAGCTTATCGTCGGGAGGGGGGCAAGAGACCCAGTACTTC. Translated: CASSLSSGGGQETQYF.

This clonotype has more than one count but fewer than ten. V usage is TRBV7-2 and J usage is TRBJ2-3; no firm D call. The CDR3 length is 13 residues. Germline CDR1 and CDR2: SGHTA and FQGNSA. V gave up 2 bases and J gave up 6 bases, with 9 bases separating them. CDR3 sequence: CASSLRRWDTQYF. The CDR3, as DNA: TGTGCCAGCAGCTTACGGCGGTGGGATACGCAGTATTTT.

Here the CDR3 DNA reads TGTGCCAGTAGTATTTCGTCTGGGGAGCTGTTTTTT. It specifies CASSISSGELFF. The chain carries TRBV19 and TRBJ2-2; no reliable D call. The length of the CDR3 is 12 residues. Trimming cost V 3 bases and J 8 bases, with 7 bases left between them. Germline V lookup: CDR1 LNHDA, CDR2 SQIVND (reference sequence).

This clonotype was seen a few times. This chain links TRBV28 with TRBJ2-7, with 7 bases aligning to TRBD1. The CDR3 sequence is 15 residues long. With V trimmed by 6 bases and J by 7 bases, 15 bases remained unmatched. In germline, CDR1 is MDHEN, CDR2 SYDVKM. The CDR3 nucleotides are TGTGCCAGCAGCTCCGGGTCGAAGGGGGCAGGGGAGCAGTACGTC. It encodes CASSSGSKGAGEQYV.

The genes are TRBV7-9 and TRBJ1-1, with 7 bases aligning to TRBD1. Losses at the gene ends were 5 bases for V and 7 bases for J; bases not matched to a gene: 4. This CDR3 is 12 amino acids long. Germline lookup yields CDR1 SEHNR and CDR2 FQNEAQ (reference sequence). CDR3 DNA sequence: TGTGCCAGCAGCCTTGACAGGGATGAAGCTTTCTTT. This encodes CASSLDRDEAFF.

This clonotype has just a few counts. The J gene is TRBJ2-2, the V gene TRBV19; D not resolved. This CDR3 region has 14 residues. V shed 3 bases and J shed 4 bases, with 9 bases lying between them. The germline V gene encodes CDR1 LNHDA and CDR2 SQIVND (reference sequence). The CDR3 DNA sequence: TGTGCCAGTAGTATCAAAGCAATCACCGGGGAGCTGTTTTTT. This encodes CASSIKAITGELFF. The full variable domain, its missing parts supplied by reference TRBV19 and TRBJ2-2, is DGGITQSPKYLFRKEGQNVTLSCEQNLNHDAMYWYRQDPGQGLRLIYYSQIVNDFQKGDIAEGYSVSREKKESFPLTVTSAQKNPTAFYLCASSIKAITGELFFGEGSRLTVL.

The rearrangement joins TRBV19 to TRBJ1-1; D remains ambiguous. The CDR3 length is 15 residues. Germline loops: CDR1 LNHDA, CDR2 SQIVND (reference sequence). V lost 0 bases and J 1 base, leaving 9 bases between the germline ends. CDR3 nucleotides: TGTGCCAGTAGTATAGAAGGACCACGGAACACTGAAGCTTTCTTT. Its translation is CASSIEGPRNTEAFF.

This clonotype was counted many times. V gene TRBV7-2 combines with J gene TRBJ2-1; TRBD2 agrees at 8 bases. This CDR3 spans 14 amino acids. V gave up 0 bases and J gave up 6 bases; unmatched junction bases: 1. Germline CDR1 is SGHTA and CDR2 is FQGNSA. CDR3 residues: CASSLAAGVNEQFF. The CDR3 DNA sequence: TGTGCCAGCAGCTTAGCAGCGGGAGTCAATGAGCAGTTCTTC.

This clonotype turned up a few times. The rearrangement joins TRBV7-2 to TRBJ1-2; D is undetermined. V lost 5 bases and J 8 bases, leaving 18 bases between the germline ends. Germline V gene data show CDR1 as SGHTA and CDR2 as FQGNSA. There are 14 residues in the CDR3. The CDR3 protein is CASSPADEKGGYTF. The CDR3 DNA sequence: TGTGCCAGCAGCCCTGCGGACGAAAAGGGCGGCTACACCTTC.